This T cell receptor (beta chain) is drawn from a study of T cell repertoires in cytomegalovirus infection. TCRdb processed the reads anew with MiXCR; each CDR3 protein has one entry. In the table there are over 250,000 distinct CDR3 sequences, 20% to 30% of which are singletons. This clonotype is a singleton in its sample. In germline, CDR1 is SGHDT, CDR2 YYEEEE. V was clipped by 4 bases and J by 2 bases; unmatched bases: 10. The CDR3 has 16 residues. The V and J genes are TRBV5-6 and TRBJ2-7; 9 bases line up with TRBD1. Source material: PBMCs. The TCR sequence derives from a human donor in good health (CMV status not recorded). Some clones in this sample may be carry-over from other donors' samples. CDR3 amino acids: CASSRGTGLSTYEQYF. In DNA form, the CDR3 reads TGTGCCAGCAGCCGGGGGACAGGGCTTTCAACCTACGAGCAGTACTTC.